This T cell receptor beta chain appears in the sequencing data of a study of blood T cell repertoires in COVID-19. For the study at large: Sites in the United States, Italy and Spain provided acute and convalescent COVID-19 samples. T cells, B-cell-depleted T cells, or PBMCs provided the cDNA or gDNA that served as material.

The CDR3 is 13 amino acids. Germline V lookup: CDR1 KGHDR, CDR2 SFDVKD. In the original processing: Reference gene primer amplification in the assay estimated nucleated cell counts. Clones were sequenced by immunoSEQ multiplex PCR, and TCRdb holds only the in-frame ones, with some missing. From that table come the V and J calls and clone size; the DNA was used to work out D and trimming. In the table there are more than 100,000 clones, 78% of which are singletons. As regards this clone: At one end, the junction sequence differs from germline, possibly due to a read error.

The TCR sequence derives from a man in his 70s with acute or convalescent COVID-19. This chain connects TRBV24-1 to TRBJ1-1; D might be TRBD1 (5 bases). The material sequenced was peripheral blood. CDR3 in amino acids: CAHGGSSESGPPF. Written as DNA, the CDR3 is TGTGCCCACGGGGGGAGTTCTGAATCGGGGCCCCCCTTT.